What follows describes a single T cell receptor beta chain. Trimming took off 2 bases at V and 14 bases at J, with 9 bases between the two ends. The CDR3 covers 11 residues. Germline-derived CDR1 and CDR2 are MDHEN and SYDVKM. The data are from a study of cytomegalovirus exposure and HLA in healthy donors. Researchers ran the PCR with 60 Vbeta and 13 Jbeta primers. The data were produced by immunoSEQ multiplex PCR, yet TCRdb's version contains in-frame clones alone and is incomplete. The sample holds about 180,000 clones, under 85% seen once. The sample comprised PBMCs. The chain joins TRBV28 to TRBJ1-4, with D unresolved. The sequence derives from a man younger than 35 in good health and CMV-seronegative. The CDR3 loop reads CASSLTTHLFF. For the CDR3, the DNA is TGTGCCAGCAGTTTAACGACACACCTGTTTTTT.